This T cell receptor beta chain was sequenced during a study of molecular identifiers for immune sequencing clone quantification (dated by TCRdb to 2016 to 2018). Regarding the study in general: For a replicate experiment, RNA from approximately 20,000 or 100,000 naive CD8 T cells was divided into five aliquots, and four of the five aliquots were sequenced. This methods study used CD8 T cells to benchmark TCR RNA copy counting and molecular-identifier clustering-based TCR repertoire sequencing (MIDCIRS). Beyond this particular receptor, the publication reports: A single cell's worth of spiked-in Jurkat TCR RNA was reported detectable even among 850,000 to 1,000,000 naive CD8 T cells. The naive libraries included spiked-in Jurkat TCR RNA (around 10 copies' worth), and this RNA is not part of the donor repertoire. The sizes of highly expanded clones could end up underestimated when identical TCR molecules share a barcode. Without barcode sub-clustering, chimeric consensus sequences inflated TCR diversity; chimeras reached as high as 47%. Clones above 20 RNA copies held over 97% of molecules in CMV-specific effector cells but under 1% in naive cells. Modeling gave about 3.2 recovered TCR RNA copies per cell versus about 10 by digital PCR, implying roughly 30% capture efficiency.

Naive CD8 T cell libraries were made from about 20,000 to 1,000,000 sorted cells using 10%, 30% or 50% of purified RNA. Naive CD8 T cells were FACS-sorted as CD8+CD4-CCR7+CD45RA+ on a BD FACSAria II into RLT Plus buffer. Approximately nine TCR copies' worth of Jurkat RNA were spiked into roughly 20,000-1,000,000 naive CD8 T cell samples to test detection sensitivity. Enrichment of CD8 T cells was performed with RosetteSep CD8+ T Cell Enrichment Cocktail and Ficoll-Paque, after which ACK red cell lysis was carried out. The CDR3 runs 13 amino acids, cysteine and phenylalanine included. Only the CDR3 region is kept as DNA, spanning 39 bases read in frame from base 1. The germline V gene (reference sequence) yields MNHNY for CDR1 and SVGAGI for CDR2. Preparation of the library involved PCR. The listed sequencing device is Illumina HiSeq 4000. Bulk TCR libraries were generated as previously described, with the TCR primers listed in Table S5 used. Purification of total RNA was performed with the Qiagen AllPrep DNA/RNA kit. Reads from multiple sequencing runs of the same library were pooled before analysis. From the authors' description of their analysis: Reads were retained only if their TCR constant sequence matched exactly, and those retained reads were trimmed to 150 nt and grouped according to their 12-nt molecular barcodes. Reads in each barcode group were sub-clustered using a 15% Levenshtein threshold, and a quality-weighted consensus sequence was built for each RNA molecule. Non-functional sequences were excluded, and lower-count sequences lying one edit away from another sequence were also excluded. Barcode sub-clusters with fewer than 20% of the maximum read count were removed, based on fitting two negative binomial distributions. TCRdb reprocessed the public reads (quality trimming at Q25 with fastp, clone calling with MiXCR) and kept in-frame beta chains. Here each entry gathers all rows of one CDR3 protein and keeps the most common genes and DNA. TCRdb, rather than the study authors, made the V and J calls. The sample table lists some 320,000 distinct CDR3 sequences, about a fifth of them with a count of one. Of the sample, 0.7% to 0.9% falls within the top ten clones.

On this clonotype itself: What this receptor recognizes is not known. A much larger clone sits a single nucleotide away, making a read error possible.

The rearranged segments are TRBV6-6 and TRBJ1-2; the D region possibly corresponds to TRBD1 (5 bases align). The sequencing sample was made of naive CD8+ T cells from blood, with Jurkat cell RNA spiked in. The cell subset or site label for this specimen denotes: FACS-sorted CD8+CD4-CCR7+CD45RA+ naive T cells. This sequence was found in a human donor in good health. Some libraries in this study had Jurkat cell RNA spiked in. The CDR3 protein is CVSTQTANYGYTF. The DNA is TGTGTCAGCACCCAGACAGCTAACTATGGCTACACCTTC.